A selection of T cell receptor beta chains follows, all from one sample in a study of T cell responses to AZD1222 COVID-19 vaccine. Repertoires were generated with immunoSEQ multiplex PCR, while TCRdb's copy carries only in-frame clones and drops some. Among about 150,000 clones listed, 70% to 90% were seen once. The sample here was peripheral blood, taken 28 days after the second dose of the MenACWY control vaccine. The receptors come from an adult who received the MenACWY meningococcal vaccine as a control. Both conserved end residues are part of each CDR3. D genes are given only for firm matches. The size of a clone is reported for some rows only, either as once, few or many, or as a class for expanded clones.

clone_size: -
j_call: TRBJ1-2
d_call: -
v_call: TRBV27
cdr3_nt: TGTGCCAGCAGTTTCCTCTCGGCGGACAGAGGATTAGGGTATGGCTACACCTTC
cdr3_aa: CASSFLSADRGLGYGYTF

clone_size: -
j_call: TRBJ1-4
d_call: -
v_call: TRBV7-6
cdr3_nt: TGTGCCAGCAGCTTAGCAGGGGAGGATGAAAAACTGTTTTTT
cdr3_aa: CASSLAGEDEKLFF

clone_size: -
j_call: TRBJ2-2
d_call: -
v_call: TRBV10-3
cdr3_nt: TGTGCCATCAGTGCCCTCATGAACACCGGGGAGCTGTTTTTT
cdr3_aa: CAISALMNTGELFF

clone_size: -
j_call: TRBJ2-2
d_call: -
v_call: TRBV7-6
cdr3_nt: TGTGCCAGCAGCCCCCGAGCCAGCGTCGAATCCGGGGAGCTGTTTTTT
cdr3_aa: CASSPRASVESGELFF

clone_size: -
j_call: TRBJ2-6
d_call: -
v_call: TRBV5-1
cdr3_nt: TGCGCCAGCAGCTTGGGGGTGGGGATGTCTGGGGCCAACGTCCTGACTTTC
cdr3_aa: CASSLGVGMSGANVLTF

clone_size: -
j_call: TRBJ2-1
d_call: -
v_call: TRBV27
cdr3_nt: TGTGCCAGCAGTTTTAGGGTAGGGGAGCAGTTCTTC
cdr3_aa: CASSFRVGEQFF

clone_size: -
j_call: TRBJ1-6
d_call: -
v_call: TRBV12-3/TRBV12-4
cdr3_nt: TGTGCCAGCACCAAAGATGATTCACCCCTCCACTTT
cdr3_aa: CASTKDDSPLHF

clone_size: -
j_call: TRBJ1-3
d_call: TRBD1
v_call: TRBV7-9
cdr3_nt: TGTGCCAGCAGCCCGTCGACAGGGGTTACTGGAAACACCATATATTTT
cdr3_aa: CASSPSTGVTGNTIYF

clone_size: -
j_call: TRBJ2-2
d_call: -
v_call: TRBV6-1
cdr3_nt: TGTGCCAGCAGTGAATGGAACAGTAACACCGGGGAGCTGTTTTTT
cdr3_aa: CASSEWNSNTGELFF

clone_size: once
j_call: TRBJ2-2
d_call: -
v_call: TRBV19
cdr3_nt: TGTGCCAGTAGTAAGAGAGGTCTTTTGGGACAAAGGGACACCGGGGAGCTGTTTTTT
cdr3_aa: CASSKRGLLGQRDTGELFF

clone_size: -
j_call: TRBJ2-4
d_call: -
v_call: TRBV20-1
cdr3_nt: TGCAGTGCAGTGTTCAAAAACATTCAGTACTTC
cdr3_aa: CSAVFKNIQYF

clone_size: -
j_call: TRBJ2-5
d_call: -
v_call: TRBV4-3
cdr3_nt: TGCGCCAGCAGCCAAAATGACAGGCGGACTGTGGCCCAGTACTTC
cdr3_aa: CASSQNDRRTVAQYF

clone_size: -
j_call: TRBJ1-1
d_call: -
v_call: TRBV19
cdr3_nt: TGTGCCAGTAGTATATCGCCCTCCCAGGGCGTATCGGAAGCTTTCTTT
cdr3_aa: CASSISPSQGVSEAFF

clone_size: few
j_call: TRBJ1-1
d_call: -
v_call: TRBV7-5
cdr3_nt: TGTGTCAGAAGCCCGGCCCACGGGATACCTTTGAACACTGAAGCTTTCTTT
cdr3_aa: CVRSPAHGIPLNTEAFF

clone_size: -
j_call: TRBJ2-7
d_call: -
v_call: TRBV6-5
cdr3_nt: TGTGCCAGCACCCCCGTCGGGGAGGGGGCGCGGGAGCAGTACTTC
cdr3_aa: CASTPVGEGAREQYF

clone_size: -
j_call: TRBJ2-2
d_call: -
v_call: TRBV24-1
cdr3_nt: TGTGCCACCAGTGACTGGACCCCTCCGAGCAACACCGGGGAGCTGTTTTTT
cdr3_aa: CATSDWTPPSNTGELFF

clone_size: once
j_call: TRBJ1-1
d_call: -
v_call: TRBV5-5
cdr3_nt: TGTGCCAGCAGCTCCCAGGGGTTTGGCACTGAAGCTTTCTTT
cdr3_aa: CASSSQGFGTEAFF

clone_size: -
j_call: TRBJ1-5
d_call: -
v_call: TRBV6-5
cdr3_nt: TGTGCCAGCAGTTACTCGATAGGCACTCAGCCCCAGCATTTT
cdr3_aa: CASSYSIGTQPQHF

clone_size: -
j_call: TRBJ2-7
d_call: TRBD2
v_call: TRBV6-2/TRBV6-3
cdr3_nt: TGTGCCAGCAGCTTCGGGACTAGCGAGCAGTACTTC
cdr3_aa: CASSFGTSEQYF

clone_size: -
j_call: TRBJ1-1
d_call: TRBD1
v_call: TRBV30
cdr3_nt: TGTGCCTGGGGGACAGGGTTTGACACTGAAGCTTTCTTT
cdr3_aa: CAWGTGFDTEAFF

clone_size: -
j_call: TRBJ1-4
d_call: -
v_call: TRBV3-1/TRBV3-2
cdr3_nt: TGTGCCAGCAGCCCACCGGGAATGCCTAATGAAAAACTGTTTTTT
cdr3_aa: CASSPPGMPNEKLFF

clone_size: -
j_call: TRBJ2-1
d_call: -
v_call: TRBV18
cdr3_nt: TGTGCCAGCTCACCGCTACAGGGGAGGGGTGAGCAGTTCTTC
cdr3_aa: CASSPLQGRGEQFF

clone_size: -
j_call: TRBJ1-5
d_call: -
v_call: TRBV6-5
cdr3_nt: TGTGCCAGCAGGATACGGGTTTATAGCAATCAGCCCCAGCATTTT
cdr3_aa: CASRIRVYSNQPQHF

clone_size: -
j_call: TRBJ2-5
d_call: TRBD1
v_call: TRBV7-2
cdr3_nt: TGTGCCAGCAGCTTAGGGACAGGGTTTTCGTACCAAGAGACCCAGTACTTC
cdr3_aa: CASSLGTGFSYQETQYF

clone_size: -
j_call: TRBJ2-7
d_call: TRBD1
v_call: TRBV9
cdr3_nt: TGTGCCAGCAGCGTAACAACCCCAGGGGGCGAGCAGTACTTC
cdr3_aa: CASSVTTPGGEQYF

clone_size: -
j_call: TRBJ1-4
d_call: TRBD1
v_call: TRBV28
cdr3_nt: TGTGCCAGCAAAGGGACAGGTCTTAATGAAAAACTGTTTTTT
cdr3_aa: CASKGTGLNEKLFF

clone_size: -
j_call: TRBJ1-5
d_call: -
v_call: TRBV7-2
cdr3_nt: TGTGCCAGCAGCCTCACCGGGGGGAATCAGCCCCAGCATTTT
cdr3_aa: CASSLTGGNQPQHF

clone_size: -
j_call: TRBJ2-3
d_call: -
v_call: TRBV20-1
cdr3_nt: TGCAGTGCCCCGTCGAGTACGCAGTATTTT
cdr3_aa: CSAPSSTQYF

clone_size: -
j_call: TRBJ1-3
d_call: -
v_call: TRBV19
cdr3_nt: TGTGCCAGTAGTCCGGGGCCGCCTGGAAACACCATATATTTT
cdr3_aa: CASSPGPPGNTIYF